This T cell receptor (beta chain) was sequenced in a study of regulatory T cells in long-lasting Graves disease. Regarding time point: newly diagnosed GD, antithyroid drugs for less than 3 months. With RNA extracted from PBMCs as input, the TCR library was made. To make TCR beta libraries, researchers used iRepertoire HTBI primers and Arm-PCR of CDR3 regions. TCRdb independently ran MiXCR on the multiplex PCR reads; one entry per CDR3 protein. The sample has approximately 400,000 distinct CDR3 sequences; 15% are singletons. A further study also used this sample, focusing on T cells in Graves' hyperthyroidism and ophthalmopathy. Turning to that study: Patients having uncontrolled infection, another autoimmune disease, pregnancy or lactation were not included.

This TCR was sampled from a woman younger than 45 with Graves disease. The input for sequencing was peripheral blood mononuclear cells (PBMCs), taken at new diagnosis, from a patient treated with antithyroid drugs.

This CDR3 reads CASSVGAGVGGYTF. In nucleotides, the CDR3 is TGTGCCAGCAGCGTAGGGGCCGGGGTTGGTGGCTACACCTTC. V and J are TRBV9 and TRBJ1-2; D ambiguous. V shed 0 bases and J shed 7 bases, with 13 bases lying between them. This CDR3 is built from 14 residues. CDR1 SGDLS and CDR2 YYNGEE come from the germline V gene.